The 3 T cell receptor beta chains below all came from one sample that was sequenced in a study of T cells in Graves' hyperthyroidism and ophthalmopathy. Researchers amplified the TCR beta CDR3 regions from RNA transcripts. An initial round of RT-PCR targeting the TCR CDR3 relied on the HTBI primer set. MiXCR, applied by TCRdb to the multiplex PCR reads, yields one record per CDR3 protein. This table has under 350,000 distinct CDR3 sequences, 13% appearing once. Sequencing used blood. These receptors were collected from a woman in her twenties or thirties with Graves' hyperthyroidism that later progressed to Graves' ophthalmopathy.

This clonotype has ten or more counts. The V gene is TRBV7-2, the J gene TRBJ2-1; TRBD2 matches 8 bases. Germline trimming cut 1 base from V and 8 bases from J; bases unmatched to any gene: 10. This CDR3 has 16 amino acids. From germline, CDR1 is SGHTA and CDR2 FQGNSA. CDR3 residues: CASSLVERERVDEQFF. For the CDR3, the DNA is TGTGCCAGCAGCTTAGTGGAGCGGGAGAGGGTAGATGAGCAGTTCTTC. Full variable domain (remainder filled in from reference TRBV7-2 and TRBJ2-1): GAGVSQSPSNKVTEKGKDVELRCDPISGHTALYWYRQSLGQGLEFLIYFQGNSAPDKSGLPSDRFSAERTGGSVSTLTIQRTQQEDSAVYLCASSLVERERVDEQFFGPGTRLTVL.

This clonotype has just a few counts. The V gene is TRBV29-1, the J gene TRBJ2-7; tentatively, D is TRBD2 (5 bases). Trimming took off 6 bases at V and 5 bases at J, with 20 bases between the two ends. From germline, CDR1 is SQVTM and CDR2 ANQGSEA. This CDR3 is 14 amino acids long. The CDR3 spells CSVRRSGSVHEQYF. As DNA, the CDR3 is TGCAGCGTGCGGAGGAGCGGATCCGTCCACGAGCAGTACTTC.

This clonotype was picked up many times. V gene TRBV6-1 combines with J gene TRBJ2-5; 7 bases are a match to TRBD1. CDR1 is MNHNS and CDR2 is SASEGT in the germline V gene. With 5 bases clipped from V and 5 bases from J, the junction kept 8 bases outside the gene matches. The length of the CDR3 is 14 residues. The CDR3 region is CASSYLGGGETQYF. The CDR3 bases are TGTGCCAGCAGTTATTTAGGGGGCGGTGAGACCCAGTACTTC.